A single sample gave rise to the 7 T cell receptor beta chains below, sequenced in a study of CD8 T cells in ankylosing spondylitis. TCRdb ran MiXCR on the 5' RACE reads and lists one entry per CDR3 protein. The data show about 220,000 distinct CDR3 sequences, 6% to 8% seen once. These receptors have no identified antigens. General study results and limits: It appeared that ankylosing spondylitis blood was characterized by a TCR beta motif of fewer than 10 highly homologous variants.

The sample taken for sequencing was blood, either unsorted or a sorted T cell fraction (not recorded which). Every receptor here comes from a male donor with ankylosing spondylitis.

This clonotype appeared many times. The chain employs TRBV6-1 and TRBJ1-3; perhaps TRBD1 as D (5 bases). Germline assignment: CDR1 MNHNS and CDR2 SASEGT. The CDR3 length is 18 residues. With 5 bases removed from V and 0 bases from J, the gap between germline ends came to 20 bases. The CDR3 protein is CASSLRGAGSPSGNTIYF. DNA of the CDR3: TGTGCCAGCAGTCTCCGAGGGGCGGGTTCTCCCTCTGGAAACACCATATATTTT.

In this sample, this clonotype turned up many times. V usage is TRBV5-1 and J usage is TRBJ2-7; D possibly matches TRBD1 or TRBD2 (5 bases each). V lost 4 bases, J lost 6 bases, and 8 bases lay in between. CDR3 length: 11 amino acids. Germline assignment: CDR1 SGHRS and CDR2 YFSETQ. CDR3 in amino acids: CASSEGTEQYF. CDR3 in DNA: TGCGCCAGCAGCGAGGGGACCGAGCAGTACTTC.

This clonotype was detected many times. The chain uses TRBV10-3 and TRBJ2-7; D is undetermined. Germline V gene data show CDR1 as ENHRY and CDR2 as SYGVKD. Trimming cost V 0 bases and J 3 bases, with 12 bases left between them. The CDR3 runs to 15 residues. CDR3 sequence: CAISESVRGIYEQYF. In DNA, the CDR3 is TGTGCCATCAGTGAGTCAGTTAGAGGAATCTACGAGCAGTACTTC.

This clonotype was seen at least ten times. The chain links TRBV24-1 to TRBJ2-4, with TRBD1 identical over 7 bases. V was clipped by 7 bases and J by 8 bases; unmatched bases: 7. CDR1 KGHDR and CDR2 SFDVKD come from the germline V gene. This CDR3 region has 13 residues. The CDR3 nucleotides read TGTGCCACCAGCCGGACAGGAGGAGACATTCAGTACTTC. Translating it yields CATSRTGGDIQYF.

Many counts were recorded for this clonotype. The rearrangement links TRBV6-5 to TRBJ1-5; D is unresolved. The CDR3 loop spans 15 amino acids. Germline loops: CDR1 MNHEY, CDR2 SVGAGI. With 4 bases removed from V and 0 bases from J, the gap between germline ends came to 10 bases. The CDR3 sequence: CASSSRENSNQPQHF. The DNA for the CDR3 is TGTGCCAGCAGTTCACGGGAGAATAGCAATCAGCCCCAGCATTTT.

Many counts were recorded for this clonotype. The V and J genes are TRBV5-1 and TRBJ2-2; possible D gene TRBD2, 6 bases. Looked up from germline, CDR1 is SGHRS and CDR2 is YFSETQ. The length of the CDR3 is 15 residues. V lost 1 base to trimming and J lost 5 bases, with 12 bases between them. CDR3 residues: CASSLQRTITGELFF. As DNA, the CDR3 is TGCGCCAGCAGCTTGCAAAGGACTATTACCGGGGAGCTGTTTTTT.

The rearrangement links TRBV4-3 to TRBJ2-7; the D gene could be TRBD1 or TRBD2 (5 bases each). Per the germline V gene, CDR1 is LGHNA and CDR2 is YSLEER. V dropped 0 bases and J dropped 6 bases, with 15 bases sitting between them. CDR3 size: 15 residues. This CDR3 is CASSQDFGAAAEQYF. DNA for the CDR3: TGCGCCAGCAGCCAAGATTTCGGGGCTGCTGCCGAGCAGTACTTC.